The 5 T cell receptor beta chains given below trace back to one sample, sequenced in a study of T cell responses to AZD1222 COVID-19 vaccine. The repertoire was sequenced with immunoSEQ multiplex PCR; TCRdb's copy has only in-frame clones and lacks some. Here the sample spans approximately 160,000 clones, roughly 90% being singletons. Specimen: peripheral blood, collected on day 0 of AZD1222 vaccination. Source of these receptors: an adult in good health.

This sequence joins TRBV19 and TRBJ2-1; TRBD2 matches at 12 bases. The CDR3 has 18 amino acids. Trimming cost V 3 bases and J 0 bases; bases outside gene matches: 6. CDR1 is LNHDA and CDR2 is SQIVND in the germline V gene (reference sequence). The CDR3 sequence is CASSIRLAGASSYNEQFF. CDR3 nucleotide sequence: TGTGCCAGTAGTATCCGACTAGCGGGGGCGAGCTCCTACAATGAGCAGTTCTTC.

This chain links TRBV6-5 with TRBJ1-5; D ambiguous. Germline-derived CDR1 and CDR2 are MNHEY and SVGAGI. The ends were cut back, 0 bases at V and 0 bases at J, with 6 bases in the middle. The length of the CDR3 is 15 residues. CDR3 sequence (DNA): TGTGCCAGCAGTTACTCGTACTCTAGCAATCAGCCCCAGCATTTT. Encoded protein: CASSYSYSSNQPQHF.

The chain employs TRBV6-6 and TRBJ2-1; D could derive from TRBD1 or TRBD2 (5 bases each). Germline CDR1 is MNHNY and CDR2 is SVGAGI (reference sequence). V lost 2 bases to trimming and J lost 0 bases, with 11 bases between them. This CDR3 spans 16 amino acids. CDR3 in DNA: TGTGCCAGCAGTTACCGGGGACGGAGCTCCTACAATGAGCAGTTCTTC. Protein sequence: CASSYRGRSSYNEQFF.

V gene TRBV11-3 combines with J gene TRBJ2-3; D could derive from TRBD1 or TRBD2 (5 bases each). Germline values: CDR1 SGHNT, CDR2 YENEEA. The CDR3 sequence is 13 residues long. Between the trimmed V and J ends, which lost 1 base and 10 bases, there was a span of 12 bases. The CDR3 coding sequence is TGTGCCAGCAGCTTAGCGGGGCCCAAGGCGCAGTATTTT. It translates to CASSLAGPKAQYF.

The chain employs TRBV7-2 and TRBJ2-7, with 7 nucleotides matching TRBD1. The ends lost 1 base at V and 2 bases at J; junction bases unmatched: 2. The CDR3 consists of 14 residues. From germline, CDR1 is SGHTA and CDR2 FQGNSA. The CDR3 sequence: CASSLEQGPYEQYF. The DNA of the CDR3 is TGTGCCAGCAGCTTAGAACAGGGGCCCTACGAGCAGTACTTC.